This TCR beta chain comes out of a study of T cells in Graves' hyperthyroidism and ophthalmopathy. This CDR3 region has 15 residues. Per the germline V gene, CDR1 is SGHTA and CDR2 is FQGTGA. Between the trimmed V and J ends, which lost 5 bases and 7 bases, there was a span of 17 bases. The source material, RNA transcripts, was used to amplify TCR beta CDR3 regions. The HTBI primer set was used in a first-round RT-PCR of the TCR CDR3. MiXCR, run by TCRdb on the multiplex PCR reads, gives a single entry per CDR3 protein. Of 500,000 to 650,000 distinct CDR3 sequences listed, 14% are singletons. This clonotype appeared many times.

The material sequenced was blood. This chain joins TRBV7-3 and TRBJ2-2; D unresolved. The clonotype comes from a woman between 45 and 65 years old with Graves' ophthalmopathy. CDR3 coding DNA: TGTGCCAGCAGCCTTGAGCAGGTTCGCGGCGGGGAGCTGTTTTTT. This encodes CASSLEQVRGGELFF.